The clone carrying this TCR beta chain was found a few times. No antigen is known for it. Extraction and reverse transcription of RNA yielded cDNA as the sequencing template. The data were produced by immunoSEQ multiplex PCR, yet TCRdb's version contains in-frame clones alone and is incomplete. Here the sample spans 140,000 or so clones, 62% being singletons. V gave up 8 bases and J gave up 0 bases, with 4 bases separating them. Per the germline V gene, CDR1 is ENHRY and CDR2 is SYGVKD. There are 11 residues in the CDR3. From PBMCs, CD4+ and CD8+ T cells were sorted. This sample is part of a study of CD8+ T cells in alopecia areata. Study conclusions and caveats: Against the mouse data, patients shared TCRs less clearly, possibly for HLA reasons. Elevated clonality characterized lesional scalp relative to normal scalp, particularly in alopecia totalis/universalis. Normal skin contains resident alphabeta T cells, and these are also sequenced in scalp samples.

J is TRBJ1-1 and V is TRBV10-3; no firm D call. This receptor was identified in a human donor in good health. Source material: CD8+ T cells sorted from blood. CDR3 nucleotide sequence: TGTGCCATCGGGATGAACACTGAAGCTTTCTTT. Amino acid sequence: CAIGMNTEAFF.